This TCR beta chain was recorded in a study of T cell clonality in common variable immunodeficiency. Clones were sequenced by immunoSEQ multiplex PCR, and TCRdb holds only the in-frame ones, with some missing. Altogether 52,000 or so clones were found in the sample, and no singletons occur. This clone was observed at least ten times. Germline and junction disagree at one end, which may indicate a read error. The sequenced fragment ends 3 residues before the CDR3 boundary, so the rest is inferred from the germline J gene. Looked up from germline, CDR1 is MGHRA and CDR2 is YSYEKL. CDR3 length equals 13 residues.

The chain couples TRBV4-1 to TRBJ2-5; no definite D call. The receptor was isolated from a person between 18 and 69 years old in good health. The sample was peripheral blood mononuclear cells. The CDR3 loop is CTSSHPAMKTQYF. Partial CDR3 DNA: TGCACCAGCAGCCATCCCGCGATGAAGACC.